This T cell receptor beta chain derives from a study of T cell repertoires in cytomegalovirus infection. Study-level findings and limits: CMV-specific TCR beta clonotypes restricted by HLA-C dominated the ex vivo response. Based on cumulative public TCR beta family frequency, carriers of CMV plus the relevant HLA were identified.

Using its own MiXCR run on the reads, TCRdb lists one record per CDR3 protein. The sample consists of about 150,000 distinct CDR3 sequences, more than 25% of them appearing once. About this clonotype itself: Its matching antigen is unknown.

The CDR3 has 15 amino acids. Looked up from germline, CDR1 is DFQATT and CDR2 is SNEGSKA (reference sequence). Trimming at V came to 6 bases and at J to 4 bases, leaving 10 bases not matched to a gene. Specimen: CD8+ T cells from cultured PBMCs, collected from culture after CMV antigen stimulation. The chain combines TRBV20-1 with TRBJ2-1; TRBD2 aligns across 9 bases. The TCR was taken from a human donor in good health (CMV status not recorded). Some clones in this sample may be carry-over from other donors' samples. CDR3 nucleotide sequence: TGCAGTGCGGACGGAGCGGGGGGCCCGTACAATGAGCAGTTCTTC. Translated, it gives CSADGAGGPYNEQFF.